This T cell receptor beta chain was identified in a study of T-cell reconstitution after alpha-beta-depleted transplantation in children. The authors prepared the TCRbeta library with unique molecular identifiers. MiXCR, run by TCRdb on the PCR reads, gives a single entry per CDR3 protein. The top ten clones hold around a tenth of a sample with 300,000 or so distinct CDR3 sequences, more than 8% of them seen once. Per germline, CDR1 SQVTM and CDR2 ANQGSEA. CDR3 length: 14 amino acids. Trimming cost V 7 bases and J 0 bases, with 13 bases left between them. This clonotype has only a few counts. Sequenced material: PBMCs from the stem cell graft donor, taken from the stem cell graft. This receptor was taken from a human donor who donated a stem cell graft to a child with SCID. This sequence joins TRBV29-1 and TRBJ2-1; D is perhaps TRBD2 (6 bases). The CDR3, as DNA: TGCAGCGCTGGAGGGACGAGCTCCTACAATGAGCAGTTCTTC. It translates to CSAGGTSSYNEQFF.